These 30 T cell receptor beta chains originate from one sample sequenced in a study of human T cells and chemical hapten exposure. Time point reported: patch test 1, 2 weeks after DPC sensitization. Sample treatment: therapeutic diphenylcyclopropenone sensitization with weekly scalp DPC. Each CDR3 protein is one row after TCRdb ran MiXCR on the RACE reads. The sample includes fewer than 400,000 distinct CDR3 sequences, approximately 6.3% of them seen just once. The sample in question was whole blood, obtained in connection with sensitization to the hapten diphenylcyclopropenone (DPC). Receptor source: a woman aged 18-35 years with alopecia areata. Some clones in this sample may be carry-over from other donors' samples.

This clonotype was counted ten times or more. The chain couples TRBV3-1 to TRBJ2-7; D is unclear. The CDR3 sequence is 16 residues long. The germline V and J ends were trimmed by 1 base and 0 bases, with 13 bases remaining between them. Germline V gene lookup returns CDR1 LGHDT and CDR2 YNNKEL (reference sequence). The CDR3 loop reads CASSQGADVFSYEQYF. CDR3 in DNA: TGTGCCAGCAGCCAAGGGGCGGACGTCTTCTCCTACGAGCAGTACTTC.

This clonotype was detected a few times. The chain carries TRBV6-5 and TRBJ2-7; 9 positions agree with TRBD1. This CDR3 contains 15 residues. Trimming removed 2 bases from V and 5 bases from J; junction bases left unmatched: 7. CDR1 MNHEY and CDR2 SVGAGI come from the germline V gene. The CDR3 sequence: CASSYDRGTTHEQYF. The CDR3 DNA is TGTGCCAGCAGTTACGACAGGGGGACCACCCACGAGCAGTACTTC.

This clonotype was seen only a few times. The chain carries TRBV6-1 and TRBJ1-6, with TRBD1 matching over 8 bases. Germline CDR1 MNHNS, CDR2 SASEGT. This CDR3 region has 14 residues. The V gene end was trimmed by 10 bases and the J gene end by 8 bases; junction bases not matched to a gene: 10. Here the CDR3 reads CANSLDRADSPLHF. Written as DNA, the CDR3 is TGTGCCAACTCTTTGGACAGGGCAGATTCACCCCTCCACTTT.

The chain is built from TRBV7-2 and TRBJ2-3; 8 bases are shared with TRBD2. The V gene's germline CDR1 is SGHTA and CDR2 FQGNSA. Losses at the gene ends were 1 base for V and 8 bases for J; bases not matched to a gene: 14. The CDR3 has 17 amino acids. The DNA for the CDR3 is TGTGCCAGCAGCTTAGAAGCTGGAACTAGCGGTAGGAGTACGCAGTATTTT. This encodes CASSLEAGTSGRSTQYF.

About this clonotype: A much larger clone lies one base from this, so it may be a read error. This CDR3 is CASSYSSSGDSKQPQHF. The CDR3 nucleotides are TGTGCCAGCAGTTACTCGTCGTCCGGTGATAGCAAACAGCCCCAGCATTTT. The V gene is TRBV6-5, the J gene TRBJ1-5; unclear D gene. The CDR3 extends over 17 amino acids. Germline CDR1 MNHEY, CDR2 SVGAGI.

This clonotype was picked up many times. The V and J genes are TRBV6-6 and TRBJ2-7, with TRBD2 identical over 7 bases. The germline CDR1 and CDR2 sequences are MNHNY and SVGAGI (reference sequence). The ends lost 2 bases at V and 7 bases at J; junction bases unmatched: 2. The CDR3 runs to 12 residues. Here the CDR3 reads CASSYMGGEQYF. For the CDR3, the DNA is TGTGCCAGCAGTTACATGGGGGGGGAGCAGTACTTC.

The chain uses TRBV2 and TRBJ2-3; no clear D gene. Trimming took 4 bases from V and 3 from J, leaving 5 bases between them. CDR3 length equals 12 residues. Germline V lookup: CDR1 SNHLY, CDR2 FYNNEI. CDR3 coding DNA: TGTGCCAGCAGTGTGACGACAGATACGCAGTATTTT. It codes for CASSVTTDTQYF.

This clonotype occurred a few times. Here the CDR3 reads CASSPVGGKTNEQFF. DNA for the CDR3: TGTGCCAGCTCACCAGTAGGAGGGAAGACCAATGAGCAGTTCTTC. This chain links TRBV18 with TRBJ2-1, with a weak D call TRBD2 (6 bases). Germline V gene sequence: CDR1 KGHSH, CDR2 LQKENI. V gave up 2 bases and J gave up 6 bases, with 14 bases separating them. CDR3 length: 15 residues.

This clonotype was counted once. CDR3 bases: TGTGCCAGCAGCCAAGATTTCGGACCCTATGGCTACACCTTC. Amino acids: CASSQDFGPYGYTF. J is TRBJ1-2 and V is TRBV3-1; D is unclear. Germline V gene sequence: CDR1 LGHDT, CDR2 YNNKEL (reference sequence). V was pared by 0 bases and J by 4 bases, with 9 bases between. This CDR3 is 14 amino acids long.

The V call is TRBV6-1, the J call TRBJ1-5, with 10 nucleotides matching TRBD1. Germline V lookup: CDR1 MNHNS, CDR2 SASEGT. With V trimmed by 5 bases and J by 6 bases, 7 bases remained unmatched. CDR3 length: 15 residues. For the CDR3, the DNA is TGTGCCAGCAGTACCGGACAGGGGGGAGGTCAGCCCCAGCATTTT. As protein: CASSTGQGGGQPQHF.

This clonotype came up many times. The chain links TRBV7-8 to TRBJ2-3; TRBD2 aligns across 7 bases. V lost 5 bases and J lost 2; bases outside the gene matches: 4. This CDR3 is built from 14 residues. In germline, CDR1 is SGHVS, CDR2 FQNEAQ. CDR3 sequence (DNA): TGTGCCAGCAGCGGGGGGACTACCACAGATACGCAGTATTTT. It codes for CASSGGTTTDTQYF.

The V and J genes are TRBV10-3 and TRBJ1-2; 10 bases align to TRBD1. The CDR3 sequence is 14 residues long. Germline CDR1 and CDR2: ENHRY and SYGVKD. V trimming: 6 bases; J trimming: 8 bases; junction bases outside the gene matches: 9. CDR3 DNA: TGTGCCATCAGCCCTACCGGGACAGGGGACGGCTACACCTTC. Translating it yields CAISPTGTGDGYTF.

V is TRBV18 and J is TRBJ2-3, with 7 bases identical to TRBD2. Per the germline V gene, CDR1 is KGHSH and CDR2 is LQKENI. The V and J ends lost 3 bases and 1 base, in that order; junction bases with no gene match: 10. This CDR3 has 17 residues. The CDR3 reads CASSPPVSGGRTDTQYF. The CDR3, as DNA: TGTGCCAGCTCACCTCCGGTTTCGGGGGGTCGCACAGATACGCAGTATTTT. Complete variable domain (other parts from reference TRBV18 and TRBJ2-3): NAGVMQNPRHLVRRRGQEARLRCSPMKGHSHVYWYRQLPEEGLKFMVYLQKENIIDESGMPKERFSAEFPKEGPSILRIQQVVRGDSAAYFCASSPPVSGGRTDTQYFGPGTRLTVL.

This clonotype has ten or more counts. The chain joins TRBV7-9 to TRBJ2-1, with D hard to call. Germline V gives CDR1 SEHNR, CDR2 FQNEAQ (reference sequence). V gave up 4 bases and J gave up 8 bases, with 12 bases separating them. The CDR3 runs 13 residues. The CDR3 DNA is TGTGCCAGCAGCTCCACAAGTGTTGATGAGCAGTTCTTC. Translation gives CASSSTSVDEQFF.

This clonotype came up a few times. V gene TRBV29-1 combines with J gene TRBJ1-1, with a possible D match to TRBD1 (6 bases). The CDR3 sequence is 14 residues long. V was clipped by 1 base and J by 8 bases, with 17 bases between them. Per the germline V gene, CDR1 is SQVTM and CDR2 is ANQGSEA. The CDR3 DNA reads TGCAGCGTTGAAGGAGCAAATCAGGGGAGGGAAGCTTTCTTT. This encodes CSVEGANQGREAFF.

The rearrangement links TRBV7-9 to TRBJ1-1; no reliable D call. The V and J ends lost 2 bases and 4 bases respectively, with 14 bases between them. Germline values: CDR1 SEHNR, CDR2 FQNEAQ (reference sequence). This CDR3 contains 15 residues. The CDR3 coding sequence is TGTGCCAGCAGCTTATATAACGAGGGCCCCACTGAAGCTTTCTTT. Its protein is CASSLYNEGPTEAFF.

This clonotype came up many times. J is TRBJ1-1 and V is TRBV29-1, with D possibly matching TRBD1 (5 bases). V was pared by 7 bases and J by 7 bases, with 19 bases between. The CDR3 covers 13 residues. Germline V gives CDR1 SQVTM, CDR2 ANQGSEA. The CDR3 coding sequence is TGCAGCGCCGAAAAGGACATGACTAATGAAGCTTTCTTT. Translation: CSAEKDMTNEAFF.

The chain has TRBV6-1 and TRBJ1-5; D gene uncertain. Germline CDR1 MNHNS, CDR2 SASEGT. CDR3 length: 13 residues. Trimming removed 2 bases from V and 5 bases from J, with 7 bases in between. In nucleotides, the CDR3 is TGTGCCAGCAGTGAATCCGGGTATCAGCCCCAGCATTTT. Protein: CASSESGYQPQHF.

This clonotype has at least ten counts. The rearrangement links TRBV15 to TRBJ1-1, with 9 nucleotides matching TRBD1. Trimming cost V 0 bases and J 1 base; bases outside gene matches: 6. The length of the CDR3 is 17 residues. Per the germline V gene, CDR1 is LNHNV and CDR2 is YYDKDF (reference sequence). The CDR3 region is CATSRERGQGPNTEAFF. CDR3 bases: TGTGCCACCAGCAGAGAAAGGGGACAGGGACCGAACACTGAAGCTTTCTTT.

The CDR3 protein is CASSYSTTDPSSGNTIYF. CDR3 sequence (DNA): TGTGCCAGCAGTTACTCGACCACCGACCCCAGCTCTGGAAACACCATATATTTT. The chain is built from TRBV6-5 and TRBJ1-3, with D uncertain. This CDR3 is built from 18 residues. Trimming took off 0 bases at V and 0 bases at J, with 15 bases between the two ends. Germline CDR1 MNHEY, CDR2 SVGAGI.

There are a few counts of this clonotype. The CDR3 loop is CASSFRGPSNTGELFF. The DNA of the CDR3 is TGTGCCAGCAGCTTCAGGGGGCCATCGAACACCGGGGAGCTGTTTTTT. V and J are TRBV7-2 and TRBJ2-2; 8 nucleotides agree with TRBD1. After removal of 3 bases from V and 0 bases from J, the junction contained 3 bases not matched to a gene. The germline gives CDR1 SGHTA, CDR2 FQGNSA. This CDR3 spans 16 amino acids.

This clonotype was observed at least ten times. This chain links TRBV10-3 with TRBJ2-6, with a possible D match to TRBD1 (5 bases). Trimming took off 6 bases at V and 1 base at J, with 7 bases between the two ends. CDR3 length equals 14 residues. Germline values: CDR1 ENHRY, CDR2 SYGVKD. DNA for the CDR3: TGTGCCATCAGCCGACAGTCTGGGGCCAACGTCCTGACTTTC. Residues: CAISRQSGANVLTF.

The chain carries TRBV2 and TRBJ1-4; 9 bases match TRBD1. The CDR3 runs 16 residues. From germline, CDR1 is SNHLY and CDR2 FYNNEI. V shed 2 bases, J shed 4 bases, and the junction held 5 bases outside the gene matches. The DNA for the CDR3 is TGTGCCAGCAGTGAACTCCCGACAGGGGGTAATGAAAAACTGTTTTTT. Translation gives CASSELPTGGNEKLFF.

This clonotype was detected only a few times. The chain is built from TRBV28 and TRBJ1-2, with D uncertain. Trimming removed 7 bases at V and 7 bases at J, with 25 bases between. CDR1 MDHEN and CDR2 SYDVKM come from the germline V gene. The CDR3 consists of 16 residues. CDR3 coding DNA: TGTGCCAGCACCCCCCCGGGCCCGCCAAGATTGTTTGGCTACACCTTC. Translation gives CASTPPGPPRLFGYTF.

The chain uses TRBV5-1 and TRBJ2-3, with D uncertain. V was pared by 4 bases and J by 4 bases, with 16 bases between. The germline V gene encodes CDR1 SGHRS and CDR2 YFSETQ. CDR3 size: 15 residues. The CDR3 DNA is TGCGCCAGCAGCGCGTTGACAATCGGCGCAGATACGCAGTATTTT. Translating it yields CASSALTIGADTQYF.

About this clonotype: Possible read error: a much larger clone is one base away. The V and J genes are TRBV6-2 or TRBV6-3 and TRBJ2-6; D is undetermined. Germline V gene sequence: CDR1 MNHEY, CDR2 SVGEGT. The CDR3 is 15 residues long. Between the trimmed V and J ends, which lost 2 bases and 0 bases, there was a span of 5 bases. The CDR3 DNA sequence: TGTGCCAGCAGTTACGAGGACTCTGGGGCCAACGTCCTGACTTTC. It yields the protein CASSYEDSGANVLTF.

This chain joins TRBV28 and TRBJ1-2; 7 nucleotides align to TRBD1. Trimming removed 1 base from V and 7 bases from J; junction bases left unmatched: 15. From germline, CDR1 is MDHEN and CDR2 SYDVKM. This CDR3 has 17 amino acids. CDR3 protein: CASSLSSLTGRGRGYTF. CDR3 coding DNA: TGTGCCAGCAGTTTATCGTCATTGACAGGGAGGGGTCGTGGCTACACCTTC.

There are a few counts of this clonotype. The chain recombines TRBV20-1 with TRBJ2-3, with 9 nucleotides matching TRBD1. There are 15 residues in the CDR3. With V trimmed by 6 bases and J by 3 bases, 10 bases remained unmatched. CDR1 is DFQATT, CDR2 SNEGSKA, per germline (reference sequence). This CDR3 reads CSAHSPDRGTDTQYF. CDR3 coding DNA: TGCAGTGCCCATTCCCCGGACAGGGGAACAGATACGCAGTATTTT.

The chain couples TRBV12-3 or TRBV12-4 to TRBJ1-1; D gene unclear. The CDR3 has 13 residues. V gave up 6 bases and J gave up 0 bases, with 8 bases separating them. CDR3 sequence reads: CASRLQLNTEAFF. Here the CDR3 DNA reads TGTGCCAGCAGACTTCAACTGAACACTGAAGCTTTCTTT.

This clonotype was seen a handful of times. The gene calls are TRBV4-3 and TRBJ1-1; D gene ambiguous. The CDR3 has 15 amino acids. The V gene lost 4 bases and the J gene lost 2 bases, with 14 bases spanning the gap. Germline V gene data show CDR1 as LGHNA and CDR2 as YSLEER. The CDR3 spells CASSPSLTGNTEAFF. The CDR3 DNA follows: TGCGCCAGCAGCCCAAGTCTTACGGGCAACACTGAAGCTTTCTTT.